Shown below are 5 T cell receptor beta chains from a single sample sequenced in a study of shared clonotypes between healthy human individuals. TCRdb's table, derived via immunoSEQ multiplex PCR, lists solely in-frame clones and lacks some. Of about a million clones in the sample, 65% to 80% were seen once. The sample taken for sequencing was memory CD4+ T cells sorted from blood. Sample subset: CD45RA-negative fraction. Receptors were obtained from a man in his late teens or twenties in good health.

This chain connects TRBV7-3 to TRBJ2-1, with 8 bases aligning to TRBD2. The germline V gene encodes CDR1 SGHTA and CDR2 FQGTGA. This CDR3 is 15 amino acids long. V was clipped by 1 base and J by 8 bases; unmatched bases: 7. CDR3 in DNA: TGTGCCAGCAGCTTAATTCCCGGGGGGGTCGATGAGCAGTTCTTC. It encodes CASSLIPGGVDEQFF.

The V and J genes are TRBV6-6 and TRBJ1-2; the match to TRBD1 covers 7 bases. Per germline, CDR1 MNHNY and CDR2 SVGAGI (reference sequence). The CDR3 is 13 amino acids. V lost 5 bases, J lost 4 bases, and 4 bases stayed unmatched. CDR3 sequence reads: CASSPGQLYGYTF. CDR3 coding DNA: TGTGCCAGCAGTCCGGGACAGCTCTATGGCTACACCTTC.

The chain recombines TRBV2 with TRBJ1-5; TRBD1 is a possible D gene (5 bases). CDR1 SNHLY and CDR2 FYNNEI come from the germline V gene. CDR3 length: 15 residues. Trimming cost V 5 bases and J 6 bases, with 17 bases left between them. This CDR3 reads CASSSTGVGGQPQHF. For the CDR3, the DNA is TGTGCCAGCAGTTCAACGGGGGTCGGAGGTCAGCCCCAGCATTTT.

In regard to this clone: This may stem from a read error, because a much larger clone lies one nucleotide away. The gene calls are TRBV27 and TRBJ1-2; TRBD1 might be the D (6 bases). Germline V CDR1 and CDR2: MNHEY, SMNVEV (reference sequence). Trimming shortened V by 4 bases and J by 3 bases, and 9 bases separated the two germline ends. The length of the CDR3 is 13 residues. For the CDR3, the DNA is TGTGCCAGCAGTTACTCAGGGGACTATGGCTACACCTTC. Amino acids: CASSYSGDYGYTF.

The chain has TRBV27 and TRBJ2-1, with D unclear. Germline V gene data show CDR1 as MNHEY and CDR2 as SMNVEV (reference sequence). The V end lost 6 bases, the J end lost 2 bases, and 5 bases lay between the germline ends. This CDR3 is built from 12 residues. CDR3 DNA: TGTGCCAGCAGGGGCGCCTACAATGAGCAGTTCTTC. Translating gives CASRGAYNEQFF.